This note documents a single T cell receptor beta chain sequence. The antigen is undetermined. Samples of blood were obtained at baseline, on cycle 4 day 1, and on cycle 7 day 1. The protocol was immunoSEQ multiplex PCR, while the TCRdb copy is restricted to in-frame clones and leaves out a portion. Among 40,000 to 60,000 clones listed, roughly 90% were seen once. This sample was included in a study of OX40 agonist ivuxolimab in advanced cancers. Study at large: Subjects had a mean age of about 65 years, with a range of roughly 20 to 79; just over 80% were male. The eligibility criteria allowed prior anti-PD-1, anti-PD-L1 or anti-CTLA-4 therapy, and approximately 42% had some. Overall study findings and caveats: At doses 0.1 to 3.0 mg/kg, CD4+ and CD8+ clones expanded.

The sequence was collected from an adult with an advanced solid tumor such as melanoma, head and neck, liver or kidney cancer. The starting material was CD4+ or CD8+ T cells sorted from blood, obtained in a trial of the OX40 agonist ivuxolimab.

CDR3 in DNA: TGTGCCAGCAGCGTAGATCAGGGGGCGCAGGAGACCCAGTACTTC. This encodes CASSVDQGAQETQYF. The chain recombines TRBV9 with TRBJ2-5; 8 bases line up with TRBD1. Trimming cost V 0 bases and J 5 bases; bases outside gene matches: 6. The CDR3 sequence is 15 residues long. The germline V gene encodes CDR1 SGDLS and CDR2 YYNGEE.